This T cell receptor (beta chain) came from a study of tumor and adjacent non-tumor tissue in lung cancer. This sample's RNA came from whole unsorted tissue. Distant lung tissue was collected more than 3 cm away from the tumor edge. A modified ARM-PCR protocol with three rounds of nested PCR amplified TCRbeta. MiXCR, applied by TCRdb to the multiplex PCR reads, yields one record per CDR3 protein. Of approximately 82,000 distinct CDR3 sequences listed, 76% are singletons. Germline assignment: CDR1 GTSNPN and CDR2 SVGIG (reference sequence). The CDR3 loop spans 13 amino acids. As regards this clonotype: No conserved phenylalanine or tryptophan is present at the end of the CDR3, so a read error is the likely explanation.

The chain employs TRBV30 and TRBJ1-5, with 7 bases aligning to TRBD1. The sequenced sample consisted of distant non-tumor lung tissue. The TCR comes from a man in his 70s with non-small cell lung cancer. For the CDR3, the DNA is TGTGCATGGGGCACCAGGGGGTTACAGCCCCAGCATATT. Its protein product is CAWGTRGLQPQHI.